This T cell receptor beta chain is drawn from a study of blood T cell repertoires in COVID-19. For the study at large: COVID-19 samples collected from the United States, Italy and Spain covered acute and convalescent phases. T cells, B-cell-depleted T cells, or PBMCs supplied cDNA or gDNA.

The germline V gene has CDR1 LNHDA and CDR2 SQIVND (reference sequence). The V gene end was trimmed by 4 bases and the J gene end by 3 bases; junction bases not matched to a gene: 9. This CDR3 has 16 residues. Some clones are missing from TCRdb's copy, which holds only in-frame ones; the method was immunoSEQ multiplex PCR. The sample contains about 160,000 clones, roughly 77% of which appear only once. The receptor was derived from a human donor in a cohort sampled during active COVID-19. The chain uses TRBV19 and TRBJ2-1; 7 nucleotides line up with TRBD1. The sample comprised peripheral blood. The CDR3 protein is CASSTPTGQSYNEQFF. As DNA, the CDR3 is TGTGCCAGTAGTACACCCACGGGACAGAGCTACAATGAGCAGTTCTTC.